The source of this TCR beta chain is a study of T-cell memory formation after mild COVID-19. Turning to the study itself: Among the donors, TCR clusters were largely specific to each donor.

TCRdb reanalysed the 5' RACE reads using MiXCR and keeps one entry per CDR3 protein. The repertoire has about 82,000 distinct CDR3 sequences, about 13% of them found once; the top ten carry 35% to 50%. V lost 1 base and J 6 bases, leaving 13 bases between the germline ends. The CDR3 is 15 residues long. Germline assignment: CDR1 LNHDA and CDR2 SQIVND (reference sequence). This TCR came from a man younger than 30 who had mild COVID-19 (a few samples of this study predate the infection). Cell type and time point are not known. V is TRBV19 and J is TRBJ1-5, with D unclear. Sequencing was done on a sample of PBMCs or a T cell subset sorted from them (not recorded which). The CDR3 DNA sequence: TGTGCCAGTAGTATAGGACGGCAGGCGGGTCAGCCCCAGCATTTT. Its protein is CASSIGRQAGQPQHF.